The present entry profiles one T cell receptor beta chain with its context. The data stem from a study of cytomegalovirus exposure and HLA in healthy donors. V shed 2 bases and J 1 base; nucleotides not matched to a gene: 15. The germline gives CDR1 SEHNR, CDR2 FQNEAQ (reference sequence). The CDR3 sequence is 19 residues long. The method was immunoSEQ multiplex PCR; TCRdb's version includes in-frame clones alone and lacks a portion of them. The sample has over 150,000 clones, approximately 86% seen once. The genes are TRBV7-9 and TRBJ2-3, with 7 nucleotides matching TRBD1. This clonotype was sampled from a woman aged 18-29 years in good health and CMV-seronegative. The sequencing sample was made of PBMCs. The DNA of the CDR3 is TGTGCCAGCAGCTTAAGGGGGCAGGGAGTAAGCACGGGCACAGATACGCAGTATTTT. Its translation: CASSLRGQGVSTGTDTQYF.